This record concerns one TCR beta chain sequence. The antigen is not known. With a much larger clone just one base away, this may be a read error. The entry originates in a study of human T cells and chemical hapten exposure. The CDR3 covers 13 residues. Germline CDR1 SNHLY, CDR2 FYNNEI. The time point denotes: patch test 3, about 24 weeks after DPC sensitization. Treatment: therapeutic diphenylcyclopropenone sensitization with weekly scalp DPC. Blood draws came before every patch-test application. The authors' total RNA extraction used unfractionated whole blood. The library tagged each cDNA molecule with unique molecular identifiers. TCRdb reprocessed the RACE reads via MiXCR and lists one record per CDR3 protein. Seen here are under 100,000 distinct CDR3 sequences, 9.5% to 14% observed once, and the top ten hold 3% to 4%. Study observations and caveats: Once DPC sensitization occurred, TCRs above 1 in 1000 frequency showed no change.

The rearrangement joins TRBV2 to TRBJ2-3; no firm D call. The sequence was obtained from a woman aged 45 to 65 with alopecia areata. Some clones in this sample may be carry-over from other donors' samples. The sequenced sample was whole blood, obtained in connection with sensitization to the hapten diphenylcyclopropenone (DPC). The CDR3 nucleotides are TGTGCCAACAGTGAAAAGGTAGTCGACACGCAGTATTTT. Amino acids: CANSEKVVDTQYF.